These 28 T cell receptor beta chains were sequenced from one sample in a study of blood T cell repertoires in COVID-19. This table comes from immunoSEQ multiplex PCR, and its TCRdb copy is limited to in-frame clones, with some not included. Among a few hundred thousand clones listed, 85% were seen once. The sample consisted of PBMCs or T cells enriched from blood (not recorded which). Source of these receptors: a woman aged 45 to 65 who had recovered from COVID-19.

The rearrangement uses TRBV7-2 and TRBJ2-1, with a tentative D call TRBD2 (5 bases). Deletions cut 1 base from V and 4 bases from J, with 8 bases between. The CDR3 has 14 residues. The germline V gene encodes CDR1 SGHTA and CDR2 FQGNSA. The CDR3 sequence: CASSLDTSYNEQFF. CDR3 sequence (DNA): TGTGCCAGCAGCTTAGATACTAGTTACAATGAGCAGTTCTTC.

This rearrangement joins TRBV24-1 to TRBJ2-7, with 11 nucleotides matching TRBD1. Per the germline V gene, CDR1 is KGHDR and CDR2 is SFDVKD. V was clipped by 7 bases and J by 2 bases; unmatched bases: 0. The CDR3 totals 13 residues. The DNA for the CDR3 is TGTGCCACCAGGGGACAGGGGGCCTACGAGCAGTACTTC. As protein: CATRGQGAYEQYF.

This clone turned up a few times. The rearrangement joins TRBV27 to TRBJ1-5; no clear D gene. Germline assignment: CDR1 MNHEY and CDR2 SMNVEV (reference sequence). CDR3 size: 13 residues. V was trimmed by 2 bases and J by 6 bases, leaving 8 bases between them. The CDR3 DNA reads as TGTGCCAGCAGTTTAAAATTGAGTCAGCCCCAGCATTTT. Protein: CASSLKLSQPQHF.

This chain connects TRBV24-1 to TRBJ1-3; weak D call: TRBD1 (6 bases). Trimming shortened V by 5 bases and J by 0 bases, and 16 bases separated the two germline ends. CDR3 length: 17 amino acids. Germline lookup yields CDR1 KGHDR and CDR2 SFDVKD. CDR3 nucleotides: TGTGCCACCAGTGGAAAGTTTGACAGGTTCTCTGGAAACACCATATATTTT. Translation gives CATSGKFDRFSGNTIYF.

V and J are TRBV14 and TRBJ1-3; D is unclear. The V and J ends lost 4 bases and 2 bases respectively, with 9 bases between them. The CDR3 contains 14 residues. Germline V lookup: CDR1 SGHDN, CDR2 FVKESK. The CDR3 bases are TGTGCCAGCAGCCCTCGAAAGCCTGGAAACACCATATATTTT. It codes for CASSPRKPGNTIYF.

The CDR3 DNA follows: TGTGCCAGCAGTGACCTTATTCTCGCTTTCGGTATCCGGGACAGAGCCTACGAGCAGTACTTC. It encodes CASSDLILAFGIRDRAYEQYF. V usage is TRBV6-4 and J usage is TRBJ2-7, with 7 bases fitting TRBD1. CDR3 length: 21 residues. Germline V gene sequence: CDR1 MRHNA, CDR2 SNTAGT. V lost 2 bases, J lost 2 bases, and 24 bases stayed unmatched.

V and J are TRBV2 and TRBJ1-3, with D unclear. The ends were cut back, 7 bases at V and 0 bases at J, with 7 bases in the middle. The CDR3 is 13 amino acids. Looked up from germline, CDR1 is SNHLY and CDR2 is FYNNEI. The CDR3 nucleotides read TGTGCCAGCAAGGCGGACTCTGGAAACACCATATATTTT. This translates into CASKADSGNTIYF.

The chain employs TRBV4-2 and TRBJ1-2; 11 nucleotides agree with TRBD1. Germline loops: CDR1 LGHNA, CDR2 YNFKEQ. This CDR3 region has 12 residues. V shed 5 bases, J shed 12 bases, and the junction held 5 bases outside the gene matches. This CDR3 reads CASSLGQGGNTF. CDR3 in DNA: TGTGCCAGCAGCTTGGGACAGGGGGGGAACACCTTC.

The genes are TRBV2 and TRBJ1-1; D remains unclear. The length of the CDR3 is 14 residues. V was cut by 7 bases and J by 3 bases, with 15 bases left in between. CDR1 SNHLY and CDR2 FYNNEI come from the germline V gene. CDR3: CASNSLGRDTEAFF. DNA of the CDR3: TGTGCCAGCAATTCACTAGGAAGGGACACTGAAGCTTTCTTT.

The chain is built from TRBV28 and TRBJ2-2, with 12 bases lining up with TRBD2. Germline V gene data show CDR1 as MDHEN and CDR2 as SYDVKM. The CDR3 extends over 16 amino acids. The V and J ends lost 6 bases and 4 bases, in that order; junction bases with no gene match: 6. The CDR3 reads CASSRTSGTFTGELFF. In DNA form, the CDR3 reads TGTGCCAGCAGCCGGACTAGCGGGACCTTCACCGGGGAGCTGTTTTTT.

V usage is TRBV5-1 and J usage is TRBJ1-4; D unresolved. This CDR3 spans 14 amino acids. Trimming pared 3 bases from V and 0 bases from J, leaving 6 bases between. CDR1 SGHRS and CDR2 YFSETQ come from the germline V gene. CDR3 amino acids: CASSSYATNEKLFF. In DNA form, the CDR3 reads TGCGCCAGCAGCTCTTATGCAACTAATGAAAAACTGTTTTTT.

J is TRBJ1-4 and V is TRBV12-3 or TRBV12-4; D is perhaps TRBD1 (6 bases). Trimming took 7 bases from V and 8 from J, leaving 14 bases between them. The CDR3 length is 13 residues. CDR3 residues: CASTLPGQEKLFF. The CDR3 DNA is TGTGCCAGCACCCTACCCGGACAGGAAAAACTGTTTTTT.

This rearrangement joins TRBV2 to TRBJ1-1; 7 bases are a match to TRBD1. The ends lost 4 bases at V and 0 bases at J; junction bases unmatched: 5. Germline loops: CDR1 SNHLY, CDR2 FYNNEI. There are 15 residues in the CDR3. This chain's CDR3 is CASSASGTVNTEAFF. The DNA of the CDR3 is TGTGCCAGCAGTGCCTCCGGGACAGTGAACACTGAAGCTTTCTTT. Combining the CDR3 with reference TRBV2 and TRBJ1-1 gives the whole variable domain EPEVTQTPSHQVTQMGQEVILRCVPISNHLYFYWYRQILGQKVEFLVSFYNNEISEKSEIFDDQFSVERPDGSNFTLKIRSTKLEDSAMYFCASSASGTVNTEAFFGQGTRLTVV.

V and J are TRBV6-2 or TRBV6-3 and TRBJ2-1; D is uncertain. There are 15 residues in the CDR3. Trimming took 4 bases from V and 6 from J, leaving 16 bases between them. Germline loops: CDR1 MNHEY, CDR2 SVGEGT. CDR3 coding DNA: TGTGCCAGCAGTTTAGCAACCAACAAGCGCAATGAGCAGTTCTTC. Amino acid sequence: CASSLATNKRNEQFF.

The chain joins TRBV24-1 to TRBJ1-3, with D possibly being TRBD1 (5 bases). The germline V and J ends were trimmed by 4 bases and 7 bases, with 10 bases remaining between them. Germline V lookup: CDR1 KGHDR, CDR2 SFDVKD. This CDR3 comprises 13 residues. This CDR3 is CATSDPDKNTIYF. As DNA, the CDR3 is TGTGCCACCAGTGACCCGGACAAGAACACCATATATTTT.

The chain recombines TRBV9 with TRBJ2-2; D perhaps matches TRBD2 (6 bases). Germline V gene lookup returns CDR1 SGDLS and CDR2 YYNGEE. The germline V and J ends were trimmed by 0 bases and 3 bases, with 12 bases remaining between them. The CDR3 consists of 16 residues. DNA for the CDR3: TGTGCCAGCAGCGTAGAAAGTTGGGACTACACCGGGGAGCTGTTTTTT. Its protein product is CASSVESWDYTGELFF.

This chain's CDR3 is CASSPKHGDSYGYTF. The DNA for the CDR3 is TGTGCCAGCAGCCCCAAGCACGGGGACAGCTATGGCTACACCTTC. The V gene is TRBV4-2, the J gene TRBJ1-2; TRBD1 aligns across 7 bases. Per germline, CDR1 LGHNA and CDR2 YNFKEQ. V gave up 4 bases and J gave up 4 bases; unmatched junction bases: 9. The CDR3 length is 15 residues.

This rearrangement joins TRBV5-6 to TRBJ1-4, with 7 bases matching TRBD1. V shed 3 bases, J shed 10 bases, and the junction held 12 bases outside the gene matches. Germline V lookup: CDR1 SGHDT, CDR2 YYEEEE. The CDR3 is made up of 15 amino acids. In nucleotides, the CDR3 is TGTGCCAGCAGCTATAGAGGGGGCTACGGGGGAAAACTGTTTTTT. Translating it yields CASSYRGGYGGKLFF.

Of note for this clone: Different DNA sequences within this sample yield the same CDR3. CDR3 coding DNA: TGTGCCAGCAGCGTAGGCACAGGGGCCTACGAGCAGTACTTC. The encoded protein is CASSVGTGAYEQYF. The chain carries TRBV9 and TRBJ2-7, with 7 bases that match TRBD1. The CDR3 spans 14 residues. J was trimmed by 2 bases and V by 0 bases; bases with no gene match: 2. The V gene's germline CDR1 is SGDLS and CDR2 YYNGEE. The whole variable domain, remainder taken from reference TRBV9 and TRBJ2-7, is DSGVTQTPKHLITATGQRVTLRCSPRSGDLSVYWYQQSLDQGLQFLIQYYNGEERAKGNILERFSAQQFPDLHSELNLSSLELGDSALYFCASSVGTGAYEQYFGPGTRLTVT.

As for this clone: A junction boundary mismatches the germline segment, possibly from a read error. This sequence joins TRBV2 and TRBJ1-6; 11 bases are shared with TRBD1. Germline V lookup: CDR1 SNHLY, CDR2 FYNNEI. The CDR3 has 14 residues. CDR3 amino acids: CASCEWDRGSPLHF. The CDR3, as DNA: TGTGCCAGCTGTGAATGGGACAGGGGGTCACCCCTCCACTTT.

The chain is built from TRBV6-5 and TRBJ2-7; possibly TRBD1 for D (6 bases). Germline V gene lookup returns CDR1 MNHEY and CDR2 SVGAGI. CDR3 length: 15 amino acids. With 0 bases removed from V and 3 bases from J, the gap between germline ends came to 12 bases. As DNA, the CDR3 is TGTGCCAGCAGTTACTCAAGGAACAGGGACTACGAGCAGTACTTC. Encoded protein: CASSYSRNRDYEQYF.

The chain uses TRBV10-1 and TRBJ1-1; 9 positions agree with TRBD1. The ends lost 0 bases at V and 4 bases at J; junction bases unmatched: 3. Germline loops: CDR1 WNHNN, CDR2 SYGVQD (reference sequence). The CDR3 length is 15 residues. The CDR3 DNA follows: TGCGCCAGCAGTGAGTCTAGACAGGGGGTCACTGAAGCTTTCTTT. Its translation: CASSESRQGVTEAFF.

In this sample, this clone turned up once. Other DNA sequences within the sample encode an identical CDR3. The rearrangement links TRBV9 to TRBJ1-5, with TRBD1 matching over 7 bases. Germline CDR1 is SGDLS and CDR2 is YYNGEE. The V segment lost 0 bases and the J segment 4 bases; nucleotides outside the gene matches: 4. This CDR3 comprises 15 residues. The CDR3 DNA follows: TGTGCCAGCAGCGTAGGAGACAGGGCAAATCAGCCCCAGCATTTT. It codes for CASSVGDRANQPQHF.

The chain is built from TRBV15 and TRBJ2-1, with D perhaps matching TRBD1 (6 bases). Germline CDR1 and CDR2: LNHNV and YYDKDF (reference sequence). Trimming shortened V by 0 bases and J by 4 bases, and 16 bases separated the two germline ends. CDR3 length equals 17 residues. Here the CDR3 reads CATSRDAPVTGYNEQFF. CDR3 DNA sequence: TGTGCCACCAGCAGAGACGCCCCGGTTACAGGGTACAATGAGCAGTTCTTC.

The V call is TRBV12-3 or TRBV12-4, the J call TRBJ1-2, with 8 bases matching TRBD1. This CDR3 is built from 12 residues. The ends lost 6 bases at V and 7 bases at J; junction bases unmatched: 4. The CDR3 DNA reads TGTGCCAGCAGAAACAGGGGGGCTGGCTACACCTTC. As protein: CASRNRGAGYTF.

This rearrangement joins TRBV6-1 to TRBJ2-2; no firm D call. Trimming took off 3 bases at V and 6 bases at J, with 11 bases between the two ends. Germline V gives CDR1 MNHNS, CDR2 SASEGT. The CDR3 runs to 14 residues. CDR3 nucleotide sequence: TGTGCCAGCAGTGACCAAAATGGGCCCGGGGAGCTGTTTTTT. Translating it yields CASSDQNGPGELFF.

This rearrangement joins TRBV5-4 to TRBJ2-1; tentative D call: TRBD1 (5 bases). The CDR3 totals 15 residues. Per germline, CDR1 SGHNT and CDR2 YYREEE (reference sequence). V was pared by 2 bases and J by 4 bases, with 13 bases between. This CDR3 is CASSLTGSGYNEQFF. CDR3 nucleotides: TGTGCCAGCAGCTTAACCGGTTCAGGGTACAATGAGCAGTTCTTC.

This chain uses TRBV19 with TRBJ1-2; 7 bases are shared with TRBD1. Trimming removed 7 bases from V and 1 base from J; junction bases left unmatched: 9. Germline CDR1 and CDR2: LNHDA and SQIVND (reference sequence). This CDR3 region has 15 residues. The CDR3 nucleotides read TGTGCCAGTATCAACAGGGGAAGGGATAACTATGGCTACACCTTC. This sequence encodes CASINRGRDNYGYTF.